The 7 T cell receptor beta chains in this list originate from one sample, sequenced in a study of T cells after yellow fever vaccination. MiXCR, run by TCRdb on the 5' RACE reads, gives a single entry per CDR3 protein. This sample has 99,000 or so distinct CDR3 sequences, with under 6.5% found just once. The specimen was CD8+ T cells sorted from PBMCs, collected 10 days after the yellow fever booster vaccination. The receptor set was obtained from a man in his late teens or twenties who received the YFV17D yellow fever vaccine.

The table lists this clonotype with many counts. The chain joins TRBV14 to TRBJ2-4, with D tentatively TRBD2 (6 bases). CDR1 and CDR2 (germline): SGHDN, FVKESK. CDR3 length: 12 residues. V shed 4 bases and J shed 8 bases, with 9 bases lying between them. CDR3 coding DNA: TGTGCCAGCAGCCCAGGAGGGCACATTCAGTACTTC. It is translated as CASSPGGHIQYF.

The chain couples TRBV2 to TRBJ1-2; 7 nucleotides agree with TRBD1. The CDR3 sequence is 14 residues long. CDR1 is SNHLY and CDR2 is FYNNEI in the germline V gene. With 5 bases clipped from V and 5 bases from J, the junction kept 8 bases outside the gene matches. The CDR3 bases are TGTGCCAGCAGTCCGTCCCAGACAGGGTATGGCTACACCTTC. Translating gives CASSPSQTGYGYTF.

This clonotype was picked up a small number of times. The genes are TRBV5-1 and TRBJ2-7; 9 nucleotides agree with TRBD1. Trimming at V came to 4 bases and at J to 5 bases, leaving 7 bases not matched to a gene. CDR1 SGHRS and CDR2 YFSETQ come from the germline V gene. There are 14 residues in the CDR3. The CDR3 coding sequence is TGCGCCAGCAGCCCCGGGACAGGGTTCGACGAGCAGTACGTC. Translating it yields CASSPGTGFDEQYV.

The chain has TRBV27 and TRBJ1-1; TRBD1 agrees at 10 bases. The junction had 5 bases not matched to a gene; V was cut back by 6 bases and J by 4 bases. This CDR3 contains 14 residues. CDR1 is MNHEY and CDR2 is SMNVEV in the germline V gene (reference sequence). The CDR3 protein is CASSWDRGSTEAFF. DNA of the CDR3: TGTGCCAGCAGCTGGGACAGGGGATCCACTGAAGCTTTCTTT.

This clonotype was observed at least ten times. The CDR3 DNA follows: TGTGCCAGCAGCCGGACTAGCGGGGGAAGGTGGAGCACAGATACGCAGTATTTT. It codes for CASSRTSGGRWSTDTQYF. This chain links TRBV7-9 with TRBJ2-3, with 13 bases that match TRBD2. CDR1 is SEHNR and CDR2 is FQNEAQ in the germline V gene (reference sequence). The CDR3 consists of 18 residues. V lost 5 bases, J lost 0 bases, and 8 bases stayed unmatched.

This clonotype was seen a handful of times. This chain connects TRBV20-1 to TRBJ1-2, with TRBD1 as a possible D gene (6 bases). Trimming took off 3 bases at V and 8 bases at J, with 16 bases between the two ends. This CDR3 spans 13 amino acids. CDR1 and CDR2 from the germline V gene are DFQATT and SNEGSKA (reference sequence). The DNA of the CDR3 is TGCAGTGCTAGTTTGTCGGGGGCGGGAGGCTACACCTTC. Protein product: CSASLSGAGGYTF.

V usage is TRBV3-1 and J usage is TRBJ1-1; 9 bases line up with TRBD1. Germline CDR1 is LGHDT and CDR2 is YNNKEL (reference sequence). The CDR3 extends over 16 amino acids. Trimming cost V 4 bases and J 0 bases; bases outside gene matches: 6. CDR3 residues: CASSLRTGAMNTEAFF. In DNA form, the CDR3 reads TGTGCCAGCAGCCTTCGGACAGGGGCCATGAACACTGAAGCTTTCTTT.